These 23 T cell receptor beta chains came from one sample sequenced in a study of spatial heterogeneity in lung cancer. Regarding time point: blood at routine non-recurrence follow-up after resection. TCRdb used MiXCR to reprocess the 5' RACE reads, holding one entry per CDR3 protein. Of 15,000 or so distinct CDR3 sequences in the sample, about 6% were seen once. The source material was PBMCs, sampled at follow-up. Every receptor here comes from a male donor with early-stage non-small cell lung cancer.

This clonotype was counted ten times or more. The J gene is TRBJ2-3, the V gene TRBV5-1; no definite D call. V lost 4 bases and J lost 0, with 9 bases in between. Germline V gene lookup returns CDR1 SGHRS and CDR2 YFSETQ. CDR3 length equals 14 residues. The chain's CDR3 is CASSGGVSTDTQYF. The CDR3 region has the DNA TGCGCCAGCAGCGGCGGAGTTAGCACAGATACGCAGTATTTT.

This clonotype has at least ten counts. The CDR3, as DNA: TGTGCCAGTAAGGAGAACAGTCCTGGGGCCAACGTCCTGACTTTC. It specifies CASKENSPGANVLTF. This rearrangement joins TRBV19 to TRBJ2-6, with D unresolved. Trimming shortened V by 7 bases and J by 2 bases, and 12 bases separated the two germline ends. The CDR3 is 15 amino acids. Germline CDR1 is LNHDA and CDR2 is SQIVND (reference sequence).

In its sample, this clonotype was seen many times. The V call is TRBV6-2 or TRBV6-3, the J call TRBJ1-5, with D possibly TRBD1 on 6 matching bases. Trimming pared 6 bases from V and 4 bases from J, leaving 10 bases between. The length of the CDR3 is 13 residues. Germline CDR1 MNHEY, CDR2 SVGEGT. CDR3 in amino acids: CASRPTGNQPQHF. CDR3 sequence (DNA): TGTGCCAGCAGACCAACAGGGAATCAGCCCCAGCATTTT.

This clonotype was found many times. The rearrangement links TRBV7-2 to TRBJ2-3; the match to TRBD2 covers 12 bases. Losses at the gene ends were 2 bases for V and 15 bases for J; bases not matched to a gene: 9. This CDR3 is 14 amino acids long. Germline V gives CDR1 SGHTA, CDR2 FQGNSA. CDR3: CASSLSLAGGWEYF. In nucleotides, the CDR3 is TGTGCCAGCAGCTTATCCCTAGCGGGAGGGTGGGAATATTTT.

This clonotype was recorded many times. V usage is TRBV28 and J usage is TRBJ1-5; TRBD1 aligns across 7 bases. CDR1 and CDR2 from the germline V gene are MDHEN and SYDVKM. The length of the CDR3 is 16 residues. The V gene end was trimmed by 0 bases and the J gene end by 1 base; junction bases not matched to a gene: 3. The chain's CDR3 is CASSLWEGASNQPQHF. DNA for the CDR3: TGTGCCAGCAGTTTATGGGAGGGGGCGAGCAATCAGCCCCAGCATTTT.

This clonotype appeared many times. This rearrangement joins TRBV7-9 to TRBJ2-2; unclear D gene. The V end was cut by 5 bases, the J end by 11 bases, with 6 bases between. The V gene's germline CDR1 is SEHNR and CDR2 FQNEAQ (reference sequence). The CDR3 has 10 residues. CDR3 nucleotide sequence: TGTGCCAGCAGCAGCGCCGAGCTGTTTTTT. It translates to CASSSAELFF. The variable domain in full, with the rest retrieved from reference TRBV7-9 and TRBJ2-2, is DTGVSQNPRHKITKRGQNVTFRCDPISEHNRLYWYRQTLGQGPEFLTYFQNEAQLEKSRLLSDRFSAERPKGSFSTLEIQRTEQGDSAMYLCASSSAELFFGEGSRLTVL.

This clonotype was seen repeatedly, ten times or more. The genes are TRBV6-5 and TRBJ2-5, with D possibly TRBD1 on 6 matching bases. The CDR3 length is 14 residues. With 6 bases removed from V and 1 base from J, the gap between germline ends came to 12 bases. Germline lookup yields CDR1 MNHEY and CDR2 SVGAGI. For the CDR3, the DNA is TGTGCCAGCAGGGCGACAGGACCCCAAGAGACCCAGTACTTC. Protein product: CASRATGPQETQYF.

This clonotype was seen a handful of times. The V gene is TRBV19, the J gene TRBJ1-5, with D possibly being TRBD1 (5 bases). CDR3 size: 14 residues. CDR1 is LNHDA, CDR2 SQIVND, per germline (reference sequence). Trimming stripped 5 bases from V and 1 base from J, with 9 bases between. The chain's CDR3 is CASSLRQSNQPQHF. CDR3 DNA: TGTGCCAGTAGTCTCAGACAGAGCAATCAGCCCCAGCATTTT.

This clonotype appeared once. The chain has TRBV6-2 or TRBV6-3 and TRBJ2-4; 8 bases match TRBD2. The CDR3 covers 18 residues. Trimming took 0 bases from V and 6 from J; bases not matched to a gene: 13. Germline-derived CDR1 and CDR2 are MNHEY and SVGEGT. The CDR3 region is CASSYSAGEPAGINIQYF. The CDR3 DNA is TGTGCCAGCAGTTACTCAGCGGGAGAGCCCGCAGGGATAAACATTCAGTACTTC.

Ten or more counts support this clonotype. V is TRBV7-9 and J is TRBJ2-7; D ambiguous. V lost 5 bases and J lost 3, with 14 bases in between. CDR1 is SEHNR, CDR2 FQNEAQ, per germline (reference sequence). The CDR3 sequence is 14 residues long. CDR3 region: CASSPDPVDYEQYF. The CDR3 DNA is TGTGCCAGCAGCCCCGATCCCGTCGACTACGAGCAGTACTTC.

The V call is TRBV27, the J call TRBJ2-2; D tentatively reads TRBD1 or TRBD2 (5 bases each). The CDR3 covers 16 residues. Trimming stripped 5 bases from V and 5 bases from J, with 18 bases between. Germline values: CDR1 MNHEY, CDR2 SMNVEV (reference sequence). This CDR3 reads CASSPSTGTKTGELFF. DNA for the CDR3: TGTGCCAGCAGTCCGTCGACCGGGACCAAAACCGGGGAGCTGTTTTTT.

This clonotype was counted many times. The chain recombines TRBV28 with TRBJ1-1; D remains ambiguous. This CDR3 contains 14 residues. Trimming took off 2 bases at V and 0 bases at J, with 7 bases between the two ends. Germline assignment: CDR1 MDHEN and CDR2 SYDVKM. The CDR3 DNA sequence: TGTGCCAGCAGTTTAGGCCAGCTGAACACTGAAGCTTTCTTT. Amino acids: CASSLGQLNTEAFF.

This clonotype was seen at least ten times. The chain is built from TRBV20-1 and TRBJ1-5; 8 bases are a match to TRBD1. J was trimmed by 1 base and V by 4 bases; bases with no gene match: 3. The CDR3 runs 14 residues. CDR1 DFQATT and CDR2 SNEGSKA come from the germline V gene (reference sequence). CDR3 region: CSATTGESNQPQHF. The CDR3 bases are TGCAGTGCTACGACAGGGGAGAGCAATCAGCCCCAGCATTTT.

This clonotype occurred many times. This CDR3 is CASSYRTRSYNEQFF. The DNA of the CDR3 is TGTGCCAGCAGTTACCGGACTAGATCCTACAATGAGCAGTTCTTC. This chain joins TRBV6-2 or TRBV6-3 and TRBJ2-1; 7 positions match TRBD2. The length of the CDR3 is 15 residues. Germline V gives CDR1 MNHEY, CDR2 SVGEGT. V lost 2 bases to trimming and J lost 1 base; unmatched junction nucleotides: 2.

Ten or more counts support this clonotype. The chain uses TRBV12-3 or TRBV12-4 and TRBJ2-7; D ambiguous. Between the trimmed V and J ends, which lost 6 bases and 1 base, there was a span of 13 bases. The CDR3 consists of 14 residues. The CDR3 nucleotides are TGTGCCAGCAGCCTGGGTGCAGGTTCCTACGAGCAGTACTTC. Its translation: CASSLGAGSYEQYF.

This clonotype was recorded at least ten times. The J gene is TRBJ2-7, the V gene TRBV7-9; 10 nucleotides align to TRBD1. The germline V gene encodes CDR1 SEHNR and CDR2 FQNEAQ (reference sequence). The CDR3 has 14 residues. Trimming at V came to 5 bases and at J to 4 bases, leaving 5 bases not matched to a gene. The CDR3 nucleotides are TGTGCCAGCAGCCGACAGGGGGCAAGGTACGAGCAGTACTTC. It yields the protein CASSRQGARYEQYF.

This clonotype was recorded at least ten times. The J gene is TRBJ2-7, the V gene TRBV6-5; 8 nucleotides line up with TRBD2. J gave up 3 bases and V 0 bases, and 7 bases lay outside the gene matches. From germline, CDR1 is MNHEY and CDR2 SVGAGI. This CDR3 region has 16 residues. CDR3 protein: CASSYSGSSGYYEQYF. Written as DNA, the CDR3 is TGTGCCAGCAGTTACTCGGGATCTAGCGGGTACTACGAGCAGTACTTC.

This clonotype was observed many times. The CDR3: CASTDTYSPLHF. CDR3 nucleotide sequence: TGCGCCAGCACCGACACATATTCACCCCTCCACTTT. The V and J genes are TRBV10-2 and TRBJ1-6; no clear D gene. CDR3 length equals 12 residues. CDR1 is WSHSY and CDR2 is SAAADI in the germline V gene. V was trimmed by 7 bases and J by 8 bases, leaving 9 bases between them.

This clonotype was seen many times. The chain uses TRBV5-1 and TRBJ1-1; D gene unclear. Germline-derived CDR1 and CDR2 are SGHRS and YFSETQ. The CDR3 consists of 13 residues. V was pared by 4 bases and J by 1 base, with 8 bases between. CDR3 sequence reads: CASSPSKNTEAFF. CDR3 sequence (DNA): TGCGCCAGCAGCCCCAGTAAGAACACTGAAGCTTTCTTT.

In its sample, this clonotype was seen many times. The chain recombines TRBV7-2 with TRBJ2-1; TRBD1 matches 8 bases. The CDR3 runs to 13 residues. The ends lost 7 bases at V and 10 bases at J; junction bases unmatched: 9. Germline lookup yields CDR1 SGHTA and CDR2 FQGNSA. The CDR3 region has the DNA TGTGCCAGCAAGGTCAGGGGGCCGAGGGAGCAGTTCTTC. Translation gives CASKVRGPREQFF.

This clonotype counts as medium-sized. CDR3 bases: TGTGCCAGCAGCTACGGACAGGGGATTGGAGATACGCAGTATTTT. Amino acid sequence: CASSYGQGIGDTQYF. This chain connects TRBV7-9 to TRBJ2-3, with TRBD1 identical over 9 bases. The V and J ends lost 4 bases and 5 bases, in that order; junction bases with no gene match: 7. Germline CDR1 SEHNR, CDR2 FQNEAQ (reference sequence). CDR3 length: 15 residues.

The sample holds many counts of this clonotype. In DNA form, the CDR3 reads TGCGCCAGCAAGGGGGCGGTCAACACCGGGGAGCTGTTTTTT. Amino acids: CASKGAVNTGELFF. The chain employs TRBV5-1 and TRBJ2-2; 7 bases agree with TRBD1. V was clipped by 6 bases and J by 2 bases; unmatched bases: 4. The CDR3 sequence is 14 residues long. Germline CDR1 is SGHRS and CDR2 is YFSETQ.

This clonotype was observed at least ten times. This chain uses TRBV20-1 with TRBJ2-7; unclear D gene. Germline assignment: CDR1 DFQATT and CDR2 SNEGSKA (reference sequence). Trimming removed 6 bases at V and 5 bases at J, with 14 bases between. The CDR3 is 12 amino acids. CDR3 in DNA: TGCAGTGCCCCAGGCCAGGTGGACGAGCAGTACTTC. Residues: CSAPGQVDEQYF.